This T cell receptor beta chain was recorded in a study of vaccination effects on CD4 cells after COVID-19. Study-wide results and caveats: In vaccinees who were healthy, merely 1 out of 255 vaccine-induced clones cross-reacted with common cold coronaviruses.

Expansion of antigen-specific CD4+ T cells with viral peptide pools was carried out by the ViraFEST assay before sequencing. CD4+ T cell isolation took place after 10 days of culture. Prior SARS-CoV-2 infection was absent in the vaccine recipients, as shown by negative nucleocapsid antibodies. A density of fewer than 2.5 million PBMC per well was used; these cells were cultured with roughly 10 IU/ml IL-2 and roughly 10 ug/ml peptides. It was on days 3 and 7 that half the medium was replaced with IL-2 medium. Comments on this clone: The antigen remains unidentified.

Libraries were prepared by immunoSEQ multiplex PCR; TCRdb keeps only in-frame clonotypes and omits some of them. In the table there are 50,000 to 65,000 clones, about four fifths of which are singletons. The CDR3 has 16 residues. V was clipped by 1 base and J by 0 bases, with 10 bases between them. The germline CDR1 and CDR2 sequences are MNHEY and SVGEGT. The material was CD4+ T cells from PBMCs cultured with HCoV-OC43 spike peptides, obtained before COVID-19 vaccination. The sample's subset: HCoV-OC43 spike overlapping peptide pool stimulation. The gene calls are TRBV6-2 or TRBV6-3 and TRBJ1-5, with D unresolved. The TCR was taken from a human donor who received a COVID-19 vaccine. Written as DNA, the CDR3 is TGTGCCAGCAGTTACTTTCCTGAGAGTAGCAATCAGCCCCAGCATTTT. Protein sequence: CASSYFPESSNQPQHF.